The rows below give T cell receptor beta chains drawn from one sample of a study of blood T cell repertoires in COVID-19. Profiled with immunoSEQ multiplex PCR; TCRdb holds only in-frame clones, not every one. The repertoire consists of around 300,000 clones, with about 89% occurring once and the leading ten covering 2.2%. Sequenced: peripheral blood. The source of these receptors is a woman aged 25 to 39 with COVID-19, enrolled during active disease. Each CDR3 is given with its conserved first and last residue. The order of the fields is V gene, clone size, D gene, J gene, CDR3 DNA, CDR3 protein. A D gene is named only where the DNA matches it firmly. Not all rows give a size; the values are once, few, many and, for expanded clones, a class.

>TRBV3-1/TRBV3-2|NA|NA|TRBJ1-1
TGTGCCAGCAGCCAAGATAGGGGAAGTACTGAAGCTTTCTTT
CASSQDRGSTEAFF
>TRBV5-1|NA|TRBD1|TRBJ2-1
TGCGCCAGCAGCTGGAGACAGGGGACGAATGAGCAGTTCTTC
CASSWRQGTNEQFF
>TRBV5-1|NA|TRBD1|TRBJ2-7
TGCGCCAGCAGAGGGGACAGGGTAACCTACGAGCAGTACTTC
CASRGDRVTYEQYF
>TRBV27|NA|NA|TRBJ1-5
TGTGCCAGCAGTCGATCCACTCCTAGCAATCAGCCCCAGCATTTT
CASSRSTPSNQPQHF
>TRBV27|NA|TRBD1|TRBJ1-2
TGTGCCAGCGCCCTGGGACAGGGAATCTATGGCTACACCTTC
CASALGQGIYGYTF
>TRBV2|NA|TRBD2|TRBJ2-3
TGTGCCAGCAGATTACTAGCGGCGGTCACAGATACGCAGTATTTT
CASRLLAAVTDTQYF
>TRBV30|once|NA|TRBJ1-1
TGTGCCTGGAGTGTACTCTCTATGAACACTGAAGCTTTCTTT
CAWSVLSMNTEAFF
>TRBV20-1|NA|NA|TRBJ1-5
TGCAGTGCTAGTCAAGGGGTGGTCGGGCAGCCCCAGCATTTT
CSASQGVVGQPQHF
>TRBV18|NA|NA|TRBJ2-7
TGTGCCAGCTCACCGGACCGACAGGACGCAGACTTCTACGAGCAGTACTTC
CASSPDRQDADFYEQYF
>TRBV7-8|NA|NA|TRBJ1-6
TGTGCCAGCAGCTTAGCGTTGAACAACTATAATTCACCCCTCCACTTT
CASSLALNNYNSPLHF
>TRBV6-2/TRBV6-3|NA|NA|TRBJ1-1
TGTGCCAGCAGTTATCTCAACACTGAAGCTTTCTTT
CASSYLNTEAFF
>TRBV2|NA|NA|TRBJ2-5
TGTGCCAGCAAGCTACGGACAGTTCAAGAGACCCAGTACTTC
CASKLRTVQETQYF
>TRBV10-2|NA|TRBD2|TRBJ2-1
TGCGCCAGCAGGACTAGCGCCCCGCCCAATGAGCAGTTCTTC
CASRTSAPPNEQFF
>TRBV5-1|NA|TRBD2|TRBJ2-3
TGCGCCAGCAGCTTGGTACTAGCGGGAGGGGGAGATACGCAGTATTTT
CASSLVLAGGGDTQYF
>TRBV25-1|few|NA|TRBJ1-2
TGTGCCAGCAGTGAATATGGGCAGTTCTATGGCTACACCTTC
CASSEYGQFYGYTF
>TRBV30|NA|TRBD2|TRBJ2-3
TGTGCCTGGAGTGTACTAGCGGCAGTCACAGATACGCAGTATTTT
CAWSVLAAVTDTQYF
>TRBV4-2|NA|TRBD2|TRBJ2-1
TGTGCCAGCAGTCGGACTAGCGGAACCTACAATGAGCAGTTCTTC
CASSRTSGTYNEQFF
>TRBV5-4|NA|NA|TRBJ2-5
TGTGCCAGCTCCCGCGGGCAGCCCCAAGAGACCCAGTACTTC
CASSRGQPQETQYF
>TRBV6-4|NA|NA|TRBJ2-1
TGTGCCAGCAGTGCAGCGGAATACAATGAGCAGTTCTTC
CASSAAEYNEQFF
>TRBV12-3/TRBV12-4|NA|NA|TRBJ1-1
TGTGCCAGCAGTCCACAGGGTCGCACTGAAGCTTTCTTT
CASSPQGRTEAFF
>TRBV18|NA|NA|TRBJ1-1
TGTGCCAGCTCACCAGCGATGGAAGGACAACGGAACACTGAAGCTTTCTTT
CASSPAMEGQRNTEAFF
>TRBV6-1|NA|NA|TRBJ1-3
TGTGCCAGCAGTGGAGCGACTTACTCTGGAAACACCATATATTTT
CASSGATYSGNTIYF
>TRBV19|NA|NA|TRBJ1-2
TGTGCCAGTACCGTGGGGCAACAGCCGGGGGTTGGCTACACCTTC
CASTVGQQPGVGYTF
>TRBV2|few|NA|TRBJ1-2
TGTGCCAGCAGGAAAAACAGGGAAGGCGGCTACACCTTC
CASRKNREGGYTF
>TRBV5-6|NA|NA|TRBJ2-3
TGTGCCAGCAGCTTGGGTCAAGGTAGCTACGGCACAGATACGCAGTATTTT
CASSLGQGSYGTDTQYF
>TRBV28|NA|NA|TRBJ1-1
TGTGCCAGCAGTTTATTCGAAACAGAAGCTTTCTTT
CASSLFETEAFF
>TRBV6-6|NA|NA|TRBJ1-2
TGTGCCAGCAGTTACCCGGGGGACTATGGCTACACCTTC
CASSYPGDYGYTF
>TRBV29-1|NA|TRBD2|TRBJ2-7
TGCAGCGTTGAAGTGGCGGGAGGGTCCTACGAGCAGTACTTC
CSVEVAGGSYEQYF
>TRBV3-1/TRBV3-2|NA|NA|TRBJ2-3
TGTGCCAGCAGCCAAGAACCGGTGCGAGACACAGATACGCAGTATTTT
CASSQEPVRDTDTQYF
>TRBV29-1|NA|TRBD1|TRBJ2-7
TGCAGCGTTGGTAGGACAGGGGACATCGGCGAGCAGTACTTC
CSVGRTGDIGEQYF
>TRBV7-9|NA|NA|TRBJ2-7
TGTGCCAGCAGCGATGGACTTATCTCCTACGAGCAGTACTTC
CASSDGLISYEQYF
>TRBV9|NA|TRBD1|TRBJ2-1
TGTGCCAGCAGCCCGGGGACAGGGGGATACAATGAGCAGTTCTTC
CASSPGTGGYNEQFF
>TRBV7-6|NA|TRBD1|TRBJ2-1
TGTGCCAGCAGCTCACCAAGACAGGGGGTGAGTGAGCAGTTCTTC
CASSSPRQGVSEQFF
>TRBV11-2|NA|TRBD2|TRBJ2-7
TGTGCCAGCAGCTCGGGGACTAGCGGGAGTTACGAGCAGTACTTC
CASSSGTSGSYEQYF
>TRBV5-4|NA|NA|TRBJ2-1
TGTGCCAGCAGCTTGCGGGGACGGGAGTGGAATGAGCAGTTCTTC
CASSLRGREWNEQFF
>TRBV5-4|NA|TRBD2|TRBJ2-2
TGTGCCAGCAGCTTTCTGGGACTAGAGGGGAGCGGGGAGCTGTTTTTT
CASSFLGLEGSGELFF
>TRBV2|NA|NA|TRBJ2-5
TGTGCCAGCAAATCGGAGGAGACCCAGTACTTC
CASKSEETQYF
>TRBV30|NA|TRBD1|TRBJ1-4
TGTGCCTGGAGTGAAAAAGGGACAGGGGTTGAAAAACTGTTTTTT
CAWSEKGTGVEKLFF
>TRBV15|NA|NA|TRBJ1-6
TGTGCCACCAGCACCGGGATAGGACAGACCCTCCACTTT
CATSTGIGQTLHF
>TRBV6-1|NA|TRBD2|TRBJ2-7
TGTGCCAGCAGTGAAGGGGGACTAGCGGAGCTCTACGAGCAGTACTTC
CASSEGGLAELYEQYF
>TRBV25-1|NA|TRBD1|TRBJ2-1
TGTGCCAGCAGTGAACAGGGGGCTTTGAAGAATGAGCAGTTCTTC
CASSEQGALKNEQFF
>TRBV7-9|NA|NA|TRBJ2-1
TGTGCCAGCAGCTTATACCAGGTTAATGAGCAGTTCTTC
CASSLYQVNEQFF
>TRBV30|NA|TRBD1|TRBJ1-4
TGTGCCTGTTTCGACAGGGTCCACCCAGAAAAACTGTTTTTT
CACFDRVHPEKLFF
>TRBV19|NA|NA|TRBJ2-7
TGTGCCAGTAGGAGGGGGGGCTCCTACGAGCAGTACTTC
CASRRGGSYEQYF
>TRBV6-5|NA|TRBD2|TRBJ2-1
TGTGCCGCAGGGAGACTAGCCGGGGACAATGAGCAGTTCTTC
CAAGRLAGDNEQFF
>TRBV6-6|NA|NA|TRBJ1-3
TGTGCCAGCAGTCCTACAGGTTACTCTGGAAACACCATATATTTT
CASSPTGYSGNTIYF
>TRBV9|NA|NA|TRBJ2-1
TGTGCCAGCAGCGTAGTTGAGCACAATGAGCAGTTCTTC
CASSVVEHNEQFF
>TRBV28|few|TRBD1|TRBJ1-6
TGTGCCAGCAGTTTAAAACGACAGGGTGGCTCCTATAATTCACCCCTCCACTTT
CASSLKRQGGSYNSPLHF
>TRBV7-6|NA|NA|TRBJ1-1
TGTGCCAGCAGCTTAGAAGGGAGGATGAACACTGAAGCTTTCTTT
CASSLEGRMNTEAFF